Below, 21 T cell receptor beta chains from the same sample are listed, as sequenced in a study of cytomegalovirus exposure and HLA in healthy donors. Both 60 Vbeta primers and 13 Jbeta primers went into the PCR. The protocol was immunoSEQ multiplex PCR, while the TCRdb copy is restricted to in-frame clones and leaves out a portion. This table has 150,000 to 200,000 clones, around 76% appearing once. Material: PBMCs. All receptors derive from a woman between 40 and 55 years old in good health and CMV-seronegative.

The chain links TRBV30 to TRBJ2-2, with a tentative D call TRBD2 (5 bases). Germline-derived CDR1 and CDR2 are GTSNPN and SVGIG (reference sequence). The CDR3 loop spans 15 amino acids. V dropped 3 bases and J dropped 6 bases, with 17 bases sitting between them. Written as DNA, the CDR3 is TGTGCCTGGAGGAACAGCGGCGGAGCCCCCGGGGAGCTGTTTTTT. It encodes CAWRNSGGAPGELFF.

The chain links TRBV11-2 to TRBJ1-2, with TRBD1 as a possible D gene (5 bases). Germline-derived CDR1 and CDR2 are SGHAT and FQNNGV. Trimming shortened V by 5 bases and J by 2 bases, and 12 bases separated the two germline ends. This CDR3 contains 14 residues. This CDR3 reads CASSPRDGNYGYTF. DNA for the CDR3: TGTGCCAGCAGCCCGCGGGACGGAAACTATGGCTACACCTTC.

The V and J genes are TRBV28 and TRBJ2-7, with 14 bases that match TRBD2. Germline assignment: CDR1 MDHEN and CDR2 SYDVKM. The V segment lost 4 bases and the J segment 3 bases; nucleotides outside the gene matches: 14. This CDR3 is 19 amino acids long. This CDR3 is CASSSRWGTSGRGIYEQYF. Here the CDR3 DNA reads TGTGCCAGCAGTTCTAGGTGGGGGACTAGCGGGAGAGGGATCTACGAGCAGTACTTC.

This clone was detected only a few times. This chain uses TRBV6-1 with TRBJ1-1; 10 nucleotides align to TRBD1. The length of the CDR3 is 16 residues. With 4 bases clipped from V and 0 bases from J, the junction kept 5 bases outside the gene matches. The germline gives CDR1 MNHNS, CDR2 SASEGT. The CDR3 DNA sequence: TGTGCCAGCAGTGGGGGGACAGGGGTGATGAACACTGAAGCTTTCTTT. Translated, it gives CASSGGTGVMNTEAFF.

The chain employs TRBV2 and TRBJ2-5, with a weak D call TRBD1 (6 bases). The CDR3 has 13 amino acids. The V and J ends lost 6 bases and 2 bases respectively, with 10 bases between them. Per germline, CDR1 SNHLY and CDR2 FYNNEI. The CDR3 loop is CASSVDRQETQYF. For the CDR3, the DNA is TGTGCCAGCAGCGTTGACAGGCAAGAGACCCAGTACTTC.

The V call is TRBV5-1, the J call TRBJ1-2, with D hard to call. The ends were cut back, 0 bases at V and 4 bases at J, with 10 bases in the middle. The CDR3 sequence is 14 residues long. Germline CDR1 SGHRS, CDR2 YFSETQ. CDR3 sequence (DNA): TGCGCCAGCAGCTTGGCCGGAGCCCTCTATGGCTACACCTTC. Protein sequence: CASSLAGALYGYTF.

This clone was observed once. The chain couples TRBV11-1 to TRBJ2-1, with 9 bases matching TRBD2. The CDR3 runs to 15 residues. Per germline, CDR1 SGHAT and CDR2 FQDESV (reference sequence). With 5 bases clipped from V and 4 bases from J, the junction kept 6 bases outside the gene matches. As DNA, the CDR3 is TGTGCCAGCAGCCGATCTAGCGGGGTTTACAATGAGCAGTTCTTC. Its protein product is CASSRSSGVYNEQFF.

In this sample, this clone turned up a few times. The V call is TRBV5-1, the J call TRBJ2-5, with TRBD2 matching 7 bases. This CDR3 is built from 15 residues. Germline CDR1 reads SGHRS; CDR2 reads YFSETQ. J was trimmed by 5 bases and V by 4 bases; bases with no gene match: 11. The CDR3 reads CASSPGGGSEETQYF. The CDR3 nucleotides are TGCGCCAGCAGCCCCGGCGGGGGTTCGGAGGAGACCCAGTACTTC.

Details on this clone: One end of the junction fails to match germline, which may point to a read error. V and J are TRBV18 and TRBJ2-1, with a possible D match to TRBD1 (6 bases). Germline loops: CDR1 KGHSH, CDR2 LQKENI. The CDR3 totals 13 residues. This CDR3 reads CASSEGQINKQFF. CDR3 nucleotide sequence: TGTGCCAGCTCAGAGGGACAAATCAATAAGCAGTTCTTC.

The rearrangement uses TRBV5-1 and TRBJ1-5; maybe TRBD1 (5 bases). Germline CDR1 reads SGHRS; CDR2 reads YFSETQ. The CDR3 totals 14 residues. Deletions cut 3 bases from V and 5 bases from J, with 12 bases between. The CDR3 region is CASSSGGGHQPQHF. CDR3 coding DNA: TGCGCCAGCAGCTCCGGGGGAGGTCATCAGCCCCAGCATTTT.

This clone has only a few counts. V and J are TRBV5-6 and TRBJ1-2; TRBD1 is a possible D gene (5 bases). Trimming removed 0 bases from V and 5 bases from J, with 11 bases in between. The CDR3 is 14 residues long. Germline V gene lookup returns CDR1 SGHDT and CDR2 YYEEEE. CDR3 sequence (DNA): TGTGCCAGCAGCTTGGACCGGGGGGGTTATGGCTACACCTTC. Protein product: CASSLDRGGYGYTF.

The chain couples TRBV5-1 to TRBJ1-2, with TRBD1 matching 7 bases. V shed 6 bases, J shed 6 bases, and the junction held 8 bases outside the gene matches. The CDR3 length is 13 residues. Germline values: CDR1 SGHRS, CDR2 YFSETQ. As DNA, the CDR3 is TGCGCCAGCAAGACAGGGCCCCGAGATGGCTACACCTTC. As protein: CASKTGPRDGYTF.

J is TRBJ1-4 and V is TRBV2; TRBD1 matches 10 bases. With 7 bases clipped from V and 6 bases from J, the junction kept 5 bases outside the gene matches. The CDR3 is 14 residues long. CDR1 and CDR2 from the germline V gene are SNHLY and FYNNEI. CDR3 sequence: CASTRDRGYEKLFF. The DNA for the CDR3 is TGTGCCAGCACGCGGGACAGGGGATATGAAAAACTGTTTTTT.

This clone was seen more than once but under ten times. V gene TRBV30 combines with J gene TRBJ2-3; D not resolved. Germline loops: CDR1 GTSNPN, CDR2 SVGIG (reference sequence). V lost 5 bases, J lost 2 bases, and 11 bases lay in between. This CDR3 has 13 amino acids. CDR3 amino acids: CAWAVEATDTQYF. CDR3 bases: TGTGCCTGGGCCGTAGAGGCCACAGATACGCAGTATTTT.

The chain links TRBV6-1 to TRBJ1-2; 12 nucleotides line up with TRBD1. Looked up from germline, CDR1 is MNHNS and CDR2 is SASEGT. The CDR3 runs to 13 residues. J lost 7 bases, V lost 8 bases, and 5 bases had no gene match. In nucleotides, the CDR3 is TGTGCCAGCGGGGACAGGGGGCAAATTGGCTACACCTTC. Its translation: CASGDRGQIGYTF.

The chain recombines TRBV28 with TRBJ1-5; D ambiguous. The ends were cut back, 2 bases at V and 7 bases at J, with 12 bases in the middle. The CDR3 loop spans 14 amino acids. Looked up from germline, CDR1 is MDHEN and CDR2 is SYDVKM. CDR3 nucleotide sequence: TGTGCCAGCAGTTTAGGAGGAGGGTACCAGCCCCAGCATTTT. It is translated as CASSLGGGYQPQHF.

CDR3 in DNA: TGTGCCATCAGTCCTGTAGCGGGAGACAATGAGCAGTTCTTC. Amino acid sequence: CAISPVAGDNEQFF. The chain employs TRBV10-3 and TRBJ2-1; 9 nucleotides align to TRBD2. V lost 5 bases, J lost 5 bases, and 4 bases stayed unmatched. This CDR3 region has 14 residues. CDR1 is ENHRY, CDR2 SYGVKD, per germline.

V usage is TRBV30 and J usage is TRBJ2-3, with D perhaps TRBD2 (5 bases). Between the trimmed V and J ends, which lost 5 bases and 7 bases, there was a span of 16 bases. CDR1 and CDR2 (germline): GTSNPN, SVGIG (reference sequence). The CDR3 spans 13 residues. The CDR3 DNA sequence: TGTGCCTGGGTGGTAGGGAGTATAAATACGCAGTATTTT. Protein: CAWVVGSINTQYF. Full variable domain (remainder filled in from reference TRBV30 and TRBJ2-3): SQTIHQWPATLVQPVGSPLSLECTVEGTSNPNLYWYRQAAGRGLQLLFYSVGIGQISSEVPQNLSASRPQDRQFILSSKKLLLSDSGFYLCAWVVGSINTQYFGPGTRLTVL.

This sequence joins TRBV29-1 and TRBJ2-3; tentatively, D is TRBD1 (6 bases). The CDR3 sequence is 13 residues long. CDR1 and CDR2 from the germline V gene are SQVTM and ANQGSEA. V lost 2 bases and J 4 bases, leaving 10 bases between the germline ends. The CDR3, as DNA: TGCAGCGTTGAAAGACAGGAGTCAGATACGCAGTATTTT. This translates into CSVERQESDTQYF.

The chain recombines TRBV7-3 with TRBJ2-3; D is uncertain. CDR1 and CDR2 (germline): SGHTA, FQGTGA. The CDR3 has 13 amino acids. Trimming left V 6 bases short and J 1 base short, with 8 bases between. Here the CDR3 reads CASRSPGTDTQYF. The DNA for the CDR3 is TGTGCCAGCAGGTCCCCAGGCACAGATACGCAGTATTTT.

The V gene is TRBV6-1, the J gene TRBJ2-2; D is unclear. Between the trimmed V and J ends, which lost 1 base and 3 bases, there was a span of 12 bases. CDR3 length equals 16 residues. Germline V gene sequence: CDR1 MNHNS, CDR2 SASEGT. CDR3 nucleotides: TGTGCCAGCAGTGAAGAAGTTCACAGATACACCGGGGAGCTGTTTTTT. Its translation is CASSEEVHRYTGELFF.